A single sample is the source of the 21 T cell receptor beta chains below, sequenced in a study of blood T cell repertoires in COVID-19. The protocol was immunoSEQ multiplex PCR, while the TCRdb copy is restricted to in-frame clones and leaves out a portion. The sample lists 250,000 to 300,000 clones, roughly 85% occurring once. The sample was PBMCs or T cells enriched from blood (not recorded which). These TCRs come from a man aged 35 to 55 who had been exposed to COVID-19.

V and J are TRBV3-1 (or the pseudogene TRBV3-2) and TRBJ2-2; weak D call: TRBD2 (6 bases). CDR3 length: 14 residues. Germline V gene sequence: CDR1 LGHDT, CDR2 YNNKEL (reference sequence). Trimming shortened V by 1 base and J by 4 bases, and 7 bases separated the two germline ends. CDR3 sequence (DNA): TGTGCCAGCAGCCAAGTACTAGCCACCGGGGAGCTGTTTTTT. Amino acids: CASSQVLATGELFF.

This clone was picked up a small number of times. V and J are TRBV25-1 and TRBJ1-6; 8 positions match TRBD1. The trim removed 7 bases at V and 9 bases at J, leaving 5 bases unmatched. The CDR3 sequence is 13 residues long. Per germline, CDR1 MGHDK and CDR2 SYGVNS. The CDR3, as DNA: TGTGCCAGCACGGACAGGGTGGTTTCACCCCTCCACTTT. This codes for CASTDRVVSPLHF.

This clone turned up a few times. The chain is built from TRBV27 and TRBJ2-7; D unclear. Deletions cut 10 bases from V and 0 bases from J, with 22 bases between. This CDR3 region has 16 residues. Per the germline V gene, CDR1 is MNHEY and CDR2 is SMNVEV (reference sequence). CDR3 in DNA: TGTGCCACCCCTTTGACAAGTGACCTCACCTCCTACGAGCAGTACTTC. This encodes CATPLTSDLTSYEQYF.

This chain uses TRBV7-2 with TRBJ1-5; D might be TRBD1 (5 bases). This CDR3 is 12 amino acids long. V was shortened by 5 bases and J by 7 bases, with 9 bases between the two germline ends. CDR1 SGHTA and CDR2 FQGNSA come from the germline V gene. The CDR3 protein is CASSPRGQPQHF. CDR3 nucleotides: TGTGCCAGCAGCCCCCGGGGGCAGCCCCAGCATTTT.

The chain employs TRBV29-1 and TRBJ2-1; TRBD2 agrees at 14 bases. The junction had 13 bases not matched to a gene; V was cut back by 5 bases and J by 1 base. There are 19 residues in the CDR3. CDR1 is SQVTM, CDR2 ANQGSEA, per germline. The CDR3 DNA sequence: TGCAGCGTTAAAAGCCCAGGGACTAGCGGGAGACCTTCCTACAATGAGCAGTTCTTC. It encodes CSVKSPGTSGRPSYNEQFF.

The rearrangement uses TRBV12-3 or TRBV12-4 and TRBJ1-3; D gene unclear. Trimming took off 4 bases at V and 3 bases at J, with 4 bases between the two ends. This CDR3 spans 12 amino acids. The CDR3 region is CASSSVGNTIYF. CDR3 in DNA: TGTGCCAGCAGTTCGGTTGGAAACACCATATATTTT.

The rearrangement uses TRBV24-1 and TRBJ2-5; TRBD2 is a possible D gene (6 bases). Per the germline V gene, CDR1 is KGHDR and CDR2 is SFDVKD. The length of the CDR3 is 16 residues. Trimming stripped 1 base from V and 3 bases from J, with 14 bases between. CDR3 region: CATSDFMSGLKETQYF. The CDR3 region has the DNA TGTGCCACCAGTGATTTCATGAGCGGGTTGAAAGAGACCCAGTACTTC.

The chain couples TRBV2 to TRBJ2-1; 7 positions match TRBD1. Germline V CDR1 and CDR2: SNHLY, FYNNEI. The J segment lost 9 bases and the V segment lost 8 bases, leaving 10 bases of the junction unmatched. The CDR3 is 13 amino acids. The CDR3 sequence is CASWTGGLTEQFF. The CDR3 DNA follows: TGTGCCAGCTGGACAGGTGGGTTGACTGAGCAGTTCTTC.

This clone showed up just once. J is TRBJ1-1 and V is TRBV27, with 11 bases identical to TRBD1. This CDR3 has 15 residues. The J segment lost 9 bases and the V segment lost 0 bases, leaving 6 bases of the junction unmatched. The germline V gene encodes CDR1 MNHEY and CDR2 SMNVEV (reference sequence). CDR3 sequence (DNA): TGTGCCAGCAGTTTATCGAGTGGGACAGGGGGACAAGCTTTCTTT. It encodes CASSLSSGTGGQAFF.

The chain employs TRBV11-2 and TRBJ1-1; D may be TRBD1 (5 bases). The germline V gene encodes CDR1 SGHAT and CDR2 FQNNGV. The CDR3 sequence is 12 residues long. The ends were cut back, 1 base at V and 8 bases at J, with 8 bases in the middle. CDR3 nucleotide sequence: TGTGCCAGCAGCTTAGGCCGGGGGGAAGCTTTCTTT. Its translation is CASSLGRGEAFF.

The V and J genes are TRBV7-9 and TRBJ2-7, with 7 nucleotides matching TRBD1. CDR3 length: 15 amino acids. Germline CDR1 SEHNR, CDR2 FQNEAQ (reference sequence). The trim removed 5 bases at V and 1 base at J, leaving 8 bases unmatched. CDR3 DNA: TGTGCCAGCAGCCGAACCGGGACAGATTCCTACGAGCAGTACTTC. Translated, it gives CASSRTGTDSYEQYF.

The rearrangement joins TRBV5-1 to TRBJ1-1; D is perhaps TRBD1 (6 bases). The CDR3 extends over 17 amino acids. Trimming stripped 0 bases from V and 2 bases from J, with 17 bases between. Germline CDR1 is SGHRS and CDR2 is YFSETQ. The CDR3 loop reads CASSLAPTGQLNTEAFF. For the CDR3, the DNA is TGCGCCAGCAGCTTGGCCCCGACAGGCCAACTCAACACTGAAGCTTTCTTT.

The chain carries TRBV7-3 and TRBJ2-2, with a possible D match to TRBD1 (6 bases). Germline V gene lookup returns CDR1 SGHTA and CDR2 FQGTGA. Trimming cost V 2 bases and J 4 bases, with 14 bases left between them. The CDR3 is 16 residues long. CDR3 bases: TGTGCCAGCAGCTTACTTGGGGGCTCGGGCACCGGGGAGCTGTTTTTT. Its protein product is CASSLLGGSGTGELFF.

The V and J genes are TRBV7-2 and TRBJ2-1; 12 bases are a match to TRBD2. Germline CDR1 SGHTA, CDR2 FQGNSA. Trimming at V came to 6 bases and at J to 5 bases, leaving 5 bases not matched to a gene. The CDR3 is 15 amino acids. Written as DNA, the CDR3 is TGTGCCAGCAGAGGACTAGCGGGGCCGAACAATGAGCAGTTCTTC. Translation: CASRGLAGPNNEQFF. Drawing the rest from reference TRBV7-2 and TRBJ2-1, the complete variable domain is GAGVSQSPSNKVTEKGKDVELRCDPISGHTALYWYRQSLGQGLEFLIYFQGNSAPDKSGLPSDRFSAERTGGSVSTLTIQRTQQEDSAVYLCASRGLAGPNNEQFFGPGTRLTVL.

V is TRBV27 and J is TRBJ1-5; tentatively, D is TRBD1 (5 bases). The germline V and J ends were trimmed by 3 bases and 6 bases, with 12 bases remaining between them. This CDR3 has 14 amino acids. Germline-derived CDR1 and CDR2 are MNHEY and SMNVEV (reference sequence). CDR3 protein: CASSLGGTPQPQHF. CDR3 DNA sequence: TGTGCCAGCAGTTTGGGGGGGACCCCTCAGCCCCAGCATTTT.

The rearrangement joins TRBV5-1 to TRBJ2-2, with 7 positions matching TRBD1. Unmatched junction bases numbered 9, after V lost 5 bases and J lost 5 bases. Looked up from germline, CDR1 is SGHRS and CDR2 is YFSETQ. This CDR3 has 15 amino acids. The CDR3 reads CASRPGGVSTGELFF. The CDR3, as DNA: TGCGCCAGCAGGCCAGGGGGTGTTTCGACCGGGGAGCTGTTTTTT.

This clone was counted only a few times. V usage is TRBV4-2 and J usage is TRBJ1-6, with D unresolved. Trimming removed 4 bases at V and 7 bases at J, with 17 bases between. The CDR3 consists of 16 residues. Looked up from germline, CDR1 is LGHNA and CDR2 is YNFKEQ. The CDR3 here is CASSPAVDTKNSPLHF. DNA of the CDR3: TGTGCCAGCAGCCCTGCTGTCGATACAAAGAATTCACCCCTCCACTTT.

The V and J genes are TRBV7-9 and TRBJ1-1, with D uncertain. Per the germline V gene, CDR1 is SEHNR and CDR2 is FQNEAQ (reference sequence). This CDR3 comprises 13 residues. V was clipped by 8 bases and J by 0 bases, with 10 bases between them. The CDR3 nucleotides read TGTGCCAGCGGCCGTAACATGAACACTGAAGCTTTCTTT. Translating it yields CASGRNMNTEAFF.

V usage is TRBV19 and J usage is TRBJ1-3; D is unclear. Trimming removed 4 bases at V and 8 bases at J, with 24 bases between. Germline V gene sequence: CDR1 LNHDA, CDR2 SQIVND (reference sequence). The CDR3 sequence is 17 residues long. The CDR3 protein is CASSTLVTAALRDTIYF. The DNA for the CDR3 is TGTGCCAGTAGTACTTTGGTCACAGCCGCCCTTAGAGACACCATATATTTT.

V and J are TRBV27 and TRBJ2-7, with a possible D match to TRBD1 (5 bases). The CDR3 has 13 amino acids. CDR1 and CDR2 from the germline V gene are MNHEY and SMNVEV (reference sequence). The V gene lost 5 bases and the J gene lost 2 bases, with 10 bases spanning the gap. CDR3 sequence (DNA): TGTGCCAGCAGTCACGACAGTGCCTACGAGCAGTACTTC. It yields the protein CASSHDSAYEQYF.

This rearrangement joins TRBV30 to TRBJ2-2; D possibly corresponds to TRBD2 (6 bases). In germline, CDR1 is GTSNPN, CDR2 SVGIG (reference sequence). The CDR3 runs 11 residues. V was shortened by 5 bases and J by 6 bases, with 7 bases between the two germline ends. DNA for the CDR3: TGTGCCTGGGGGAGGTCCGGGGAGCTGTTTTTT. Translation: CAWGRSGELFF.